This paragraph reports one T cell receptor (beta chain). Its binding antigen is unknown. Base quality data are lacking; no much larger clone is found one base away. The germline V and J ends show losses of 5 bases and 1 base respectively, and no gene match explains 5 bases of the junction. For CDR1 and CDR2, the germline V gene lists SGHAT and FQNNGV. The CDR3 contains 15 residues, cysteine and phenylalanine counted. Of all the DNA, just the CDR3 is kept, 45 bases in frame from base 1. The data belong to a study of blood T cell repertoires in COVID-19 (dated by TCRdb to 2019 to 2021). For the study in its entirety: Collaborator samples came from the United States, Italy and Spain and covered acute and convalescent phases of COVID-19. The prospective study material was composed of cDNA or gDNA derived from T cells, B-cell-depleted T cells, or PBMCs. The dataset comprised deeply sampled blood TCRbeta repertoires from subjects exposed to, actively infected with, or recovered from COVID-19. The repertoires were released in a freely available public database intended as a resource for research on the immune response to SARS-CoV-2. The samples were drawn from the first 160 participants of the ongoing ImmuneRACE study and from more than 1,000 subjects provided by 6 global collaborators. The sample metadata nearly always contained a de-identified subject ID, COVID-19 status, age in years and sex. Where available, HLA class I and class II types were taken from metadata supplied by the sample provider and were not determined by assay-based typing. Overall study outcomes, separate from this receptor: The quantity of clinical and demographic metadata differed by source and by participant and was supplied without curation.

One collaborating source in Seattle enrolled patients while the patients were actively infected and followed the patients over time throughout the course of disease. The collaborating institutions used their own protocols to collect whole blood in K2EDTA tubes. For TCRbeta analysis, collaborator samples were shipped as frozen whole blood, as isolated PBMCs, or as DNA extracted from either sample type. TCRbeta CDR3 regions were amplified from genomic DNA by means of the immunoSEQ Assay, a bias-controlled multiplex PCR. As for how the authors treated the data: Within the assay, amplification of reference gene primers was used to estimate how many nucleated cells each sample contained. Sequence reads were collapsed and filtered to measure the absolute abundance of every unique TCRbeta CDR3 rearrangement. For each sample, productive Simpson clonality was calculated as the square root of Simpson's diversity index over productive rearrangements. This immuneACCESS table, as held by TCRdb, lists in-frame sequences with V and J called but not all clones. Of the missing ones, under half trace to an unresolved V gene in checked studies; the others have no known cause. That table gives V, J and clone size, and the DNA gave D and trimming. The sample has a few hundred thousand clones on record, about nine tenths of them singletons. More than 9.5% of the sample is held by the ten biggest clonotypes.

Sequencing was done on a sample of peripheral blood. This receptor was obtained from a woman in her 30s with COVID-19, enrolled during active disease. The chain uses TRBV11-2 and TRBJ1-5, with 7 bases aligning to TRBD1. The nucleotide sequence is TGTGCCAGCAGCGAGGGACAGTTGAGCAATCAGCCCCAGCATTTT. This encodes CASSEGQLSNQPQHF.